One sample yielded the 21 T cell receptor beta chains listed below, sequenced in a study of neurological immune-mediated disorders. TCRdb passed the 5' RACE reads through MiXCR, listing each CDR3 protein once. Of 60,000 to 85,000 distinct CDR3 sequences listed, about 5% are singletons. Source material: PBMCs. The receptors here all came from a woman aged 30 to 39 with multiple sclerosis.

This clonotype was seen at least ten times. The gene calls are TRBV5-1 and TRBJ2-1, with D possibly being TRBD2 (6 bases). Trimming removed 3 bases from V and 4 bases from J, with 17 bases in between. The CDR3 sequence is 16 residues long. Germline V lookup: CDR1 SGHRS, CDR2 YFSETQ. CDR3 amino acids: CASSSGGDHRYNEQFF. The CDR3 DNA sequence: TGCGCCAGCAGCTCGGGCGGGGACCACAGGTACAATGAGCAGTTCTTC.

The V call is TRBV20-1, the J call TRBJ1-5, with D unresolved. Germline V lookup: CDR1 DFQATT, CDR2 SNEGSKA (reference sequence). The CDR3 runs to 13 residues. The V end lost 5 bases, the J end lost 3 bases, and 11 bases lay between the germline ends. CDR3 DNA: TGCAGTGCTTCAAGCCCCCTCAATCAGCCCCAGCATTTT. Its protein product is CSASSPLNQPQHF.

This clonotype has at least ten counts. This chain joins TRBV7-8 and TRBJ2-5; TRBD2 matches at 9 bases. V shed 5 bases, J shed 2 bases, and the junction held 15 bases outside the gene matches. The CDR3 runs to 18 residues. CDR1 is SGHVS and CDR2 is FQNEAQ in the germline V gene. The CDR3, as DNA: TGTGCCAGCAGCCCCCATAGCGGGAGAGGCGAAATTCAAGAGACCCAGTACTTC. Translating gives CASSPHSGRGEIQETQYF.

This clonotype was recorded at least ten times. This chain links TRBV20-1 with TRBJ2-5, with TRBD2 matching 8 bases. Trimming removed 4 bases from V and 2 bases from J; junction bases left unmatched: 9. This CDR3 is built from 15 residues. Per germline, CDR1 DFQATT and CDR2 SNEGSKA (reference sequence). The CDR3 reads CSATGGGGAQETQYF. The DNA for the CDR3 is TGCAGTGCTACCGGGGGGGGCGGAGCACAAGAGACCCAGTACTTC.

This clonotype has at least ten counts. V usage is TRBV2 and J usage is TRBJ2-2; D is ambiguous. The V gene lost 3 bases and the J gene lost 0 bases, with 8 bases spanning the gap. Germline V CDR1 and CDR2: SNHLY, FYNNEI. This CDR3 has 15 amino acids. CDR3 sequence: CASSETPTNTGELFF. For the CDR3, the DNA is TGTGCCAGCAGTGAGACACCGACGAACACCGGGGAGCTGTTTTTT.

The table lists this clonotype with many counts. The chain uses TRBV5-1 and TRBJ2-1, with 7 bases matching TRBD1. V trimming: 4 bases; J trimming: 7 bases; junction bases outside the gene matches: 8. CDR1 is SGHRS and CDR2 is YFSETQ in the germline V gene. This CDR3 contains 14 residues. The CDR3, as DNA: TGCGCCAGCAGCCCGGGACAGAGACTGAATGAGCAGTTCTTC. It yields the protein CASSPGQRLNEQFF.

This clonotype was observed at least ten times. V usage is TRBV29-1 and J usage is TRBJ1-1; D might be TRBD1 (5 bases). The CDR3 sequence is 13 residues long. With 6 bases removed from V and 0 bases from J, the gap between germline ends came to 11 bases. The germline V gene encodes CDR1 SQVTM and CDR2 ANQGSEA. This CDR3 is CSVGPLLNTEAFF. The CDR3 DNA follows: TGCAGCGTGGGACCCCTGCTGAACACTGAAGCTTTCTTT. Combining the CDR3 with reference TRBV29-1 and TRBJ1-1 gives the whole variable domain SAVISQKPSRDICQRGTSLTIQCQVDSQVTMMFWYRQQPGQSLTLIATANQGSEATYESGFVIDKFPISRPNLTFSTLTVSNMSPEDSSIYLCSVGPLLNTEAFFGQGTRLTVV.

This clonotype was counted ten times or more. The chain joins TRBV27 to TRBJ2-7; D is undetermined. Trimming removed 8 bases at V and 2 bases at J, with 4 bases between. The CDR3 contains 10 residues. Looked up from germline, CDR1 is MNHEY and CDR2 is SMNVEV (reference sequence). CDR3 coding DNA: TGTGCCAGCGAAGCCTACGAGCAGTACGTC. It specifies CASEAYEQYV.

This clonotype was seen more than once but under ten times. The chain employs TRBV20-1 and TRBJ2-1; 7 bases are a match to TRBD1. Germline CDR1 and CDR2: DFQATT and SNEGSKA (reference sequence). J lost 9 bases, V lost 1 base, and 6 bases had no gene match. The CDR3 spans 13 residues. The CDR3 sequence is CSARGYRGGEQFF. The CDR3 coding sequence is TGCAGTGCTAGAGGTTACAGGGGTGGTGAGCAGTTCTTC.

This clonotype has a count of ten or more. The chain carries TRBV28 and TRBJ2-1, with D uncertain. In germline, CDR1 is MDHEN, CDR2 SYDVKM. The germline V and J ends were trimmed by 6 bases and 13 bases, with 16 bases remaining between them. CDR3 length equals 12 residues. CDR3 region: CASRSSERAQFF. The CDR3, as DNA: TGTGCCAGCAGATCCTCGGAGCGTGCACAGTTCTTC.

The sample holds many counts of this clonotype. The chain is built from TRBV5-1 and TRBJ2-3, with D maybe TRBD2 (6 bases). CDR3 length: 14 residues. The V end lost 6 bases, the J end lost 0 bases, and 11 bases lay between the germline ends. Germline V CDR1 and CDR2: SGHRS, YFSETQ. DNA for the CDR3: TGCGCCAGCACCTCCGGGACTAGCACAGATACGCAGTATTTT. Residues: CASTSGTSTDTQYF.

This clonotype was observed many times. This chain joins TRBV12-3 or TRBV12-4 and TRBJ1-1; D gene uncertain. The CDR3 loop spans 14 amino acids. V gave up 8 bases and J gave up 0 bases, with 13 bases separating them. The chain's CDR3 is CASGRRMLNTEAFF. CDR3 sequence (DNA): TGTGCCAGCGGACGACGGATGTTGAACACTGAAGCTTTCTTT.

A few counts support this clonotype. V usage is TRBV5-1 and J usage is TRBJ1-3; a weak D match, TRBD1 (5 bases). This CDR3 has 15 residues. Trimming took off 3 bases at V and 1 base at J, with 11 bases between the two ends. Germline V lookup: CDR1 SGHRS, CDR2 YFSETQ. This CDR3 reads CASSSGGASGNTIYF. The CDR3 DNA reads TGCGCCAGCAGCTCGGGGGGAGCATCTGGAAACACCATATATTTT.

This clonotype was seen many times. This sequence joins TRBV7-9 and TRBJ2-1, with D unclear. The V end was cut by 1 base, the J end by 13 bases, with 11 bases between. In germline, CDR1 is SEHNR, CDR2 FQNEAQ (reference sequence). The CDR3 is 12 amino acids. This CDR3 reads CASSLDSSGQFF. The CDR3 nucleotides are TGTGCCAGCAGCTTAGATAGTTCAGGCCAGTTCTTC.

This clonotype came up many times. This chain links TRBV21-1 with TRBJ2-7; TRBD2 is taken as the D call from the table, unchecked against the DNA. TRBV21-1 is assigned pseudogene status. The CDR3 spans 17 residues. CDR3 sequence: CASSARKAGPPSYEQYV. In nucleotides, the CDR3 is TGTGCCAGCAGCGCGAGGAAGGCAGGGCCGCCTTCCTACGAGCAGTACGTC.

The sample holds many counts of this clonotype. This CDR3 reads CSARGRLEGKASYEQYF. The CDR3 nucleotides read TGCAGTGCTAGGGGAAGACTAGAAGGAAAAGCCTCCTACGAGCAGTACTTC. The chain carries TRBV20-1 and TRBJ2-7; D perhaps matches TRBD2 (6 bases). Germline CDR1 reads DFQATT; CDR2 reads SNEGSKA (reference sequence). V was shortened by 3 bases and J by 0 bases, with 21 bases between the two germline ends. The CDR3 is made up of 17 amino acids.

This clonotype showed up many times. This rearrangement joins TRBV5-1 to TRBJ2-5; D may correspond to TRBD1 or TRBD2 (5 bases each). The germline gives CDR1 SGHRS, CDR2 YFSETQ. V lost 2 bases, J lost 5 bases, and 13 bases lay in between. The CDR3 length is 14 residues. CDR3 residues: CASSFGTLGETQYF. The DNA for the CDR3 is TGCGCCAGCAGCTTCGGGACGCTAGGGGAGACCCAGTACTTC.

This clonotype was detected many times. The CDR3 coding sequence is TGCGCCAGCAGGGGATCCCCGGGGGGCAATCAGCCCCAGCATTTT. Amino acids: CASRGSPGGNQPQHF. The chain uses TRBV5-1 and TRBJ1-5; perhaps TRBD1 as D (5 bases). V lost 5 bases and J lost 2, with 14 bases in between. The CDR3 runs to 15 residues. CDR1 and CDR2 from the germline V gene are SGHRS and YFSETQ. Looking up the rest from reference TRBV5-1 and TRBJ1-5 gives the full variable domain: KAGVTQTPRYLIKTRGQQVTLSCSPISGHRSVSWYQQTPGQGLQFLFEYFSETQRNKGNFPGRFSGRQFSNSRSEMNVSTLELGDSALYLCASRGSPGGNQPQHFGDGTRLSIL.

This chain uses TRBV5-1 with TRBJ1-1; D is perhaps TRBD1 (5 bases). CDR3 length: 15 residues. V lost 4 bases and J lost 1, with 14 bases in between. Germline CDR1 reads SGHRS; CDR2 reads YFSETQ. CDR3 bases: TGCGCCAGCAGCAGACTGACGAGGGGGAACACTGAAGCTTTCTTT. This encodes CASSRLTRGNTEAFF.

This chain uses TRBV5-1 with TRBJ2-7; 7 bases are shared with TRBD2. The V and J ends lost 0 bases and 5 bases, in that order; junction bases with no gene match: 8. The CDR3 is made up of 15 amino acids. Germline V gene data show CDR1 as SGHRS and CDR2 as YFSETQ. In nucleotides, the CDR3 is TGCGCCAGCAGCTTGGAAGGTGGGAGGGCGAACGAGCAGTACTTC. Translating it yields CASSLEGGRANEQYF.

This clonotype was seen at least ten times. The chain links TRBV20-1 to TRBJ2-1; a weak D match, TRBD2 (5 bases). The V end lost 6 bases, the J end lost 8 bases, and 14 bases lay between the germline ends. The CDR3 sequence is 12 residues long. Germline CDR1 is DFQATT and CDR2 is SNEGSKA (reference sequence). CDR3 coding DNA: TGCAGTGCACGGAGAATCGGGGATGAGCAGTTCTTC. Translating it yields CSARRIGDEQFF.